The entry below describes one T cell receptor beta chain. It lacks a known antigen. The record has no base qualities; no much larger clone is one base away. From each donor, a single peripheral blood sample of approximately 110 mL on average was drawn into heparinised tubes. Using a panel that included CD45RO, CCR7, CD25, CD127, CD95 and CD27, naive, central memory, regulatory and stem cell-like memory CD4+ T cells were sorted on a BD FACSAria II. Purity was above 95% for every sorted population. PBMCs were isolated immediately by Lymphoprep density gradient centrifugation and stained directly without culture. Samples were stained and sorted in pairs, with one healthy donor and one patient per experiment, so that batch effects were minimized. The sample comes from a study of beta chain features in type 1 diabetes (dated by TCRdb to the late 2010s). Turning to the overall study: No differences in mean age, gender distribution, total cell number or subset yield were found between patients and healthy donors. A total of approximately 100,000,000 sorted cells were examined across all samples, and the number of cells per subset was strongly correlated with RNA yield. The study compared TCRB repertoires of sorted circulating CD4+ T cell subsets between recently diagnosed type 1 diabetes patients and matched healthy donors. Regulatory and stem cell-like memory subsets were obtained from only 8 patients and about 8 healthy donors, while naive and central memory subsets were obtained from all 30 or so donors.

Paper-wide results and their limitations: Because cDNA rather than genomic DNA was sequenced, highly expressing activated cells could have been over-represented, although no difference in activation and CD3 levels was found between groups. Naive, central memory and regulatory TCRB repertoires appeared more similar among patients than among healthy donors. Only small numbers of individuals were included in the HLA sub-analyses, which left unresolved whether HLA type had any influence on TCRB rearrangement. PCR might favor shorter templates, but patient and control samples were amplified and corrected together, so any skew would affect both groups equally. Type 1 diabetes patients showed a moderate but significant shortening of TCRB CDR3 length in all four CD4+ subsets. At VDJ recombination sites, patients with type 1 diabetes made fewer insertions and deleted more nucleotides, a pattern implying thymic rearrangement abnormalities.

V is cut by 2 bases and J by 2 bases, and the space between the germline ends is 12 bases. The CDR3 starts with the cysteine, ends with the phenylalanine, and has 16 residues. Only the CDR3 part of the read is kept: 48 bases, read in frame from the first base. As encoded in the germline V gene, CDR1 is SGHTA while CDR2 is FQGNSA. All of the isolated RNA was reverse transcribed with the High Capacity cDNA Reverse Transcription Kit, so expressed TCRB transcripts were sequenced. Deep immunoSEQ sequencing was performed on naive, central memory and regulatory T cell samples, with an average of around 3.5 million total reads per sample. Sorted cells were lysed in RLT buffer, and RNA was extracted using DNase-treated RNeasy Micro or Mini kits according to cell number. Each cell subset was processed on its own to prevent cross-contamination, while patient and healthy donor samples were processed together. Using the immunoSEQ multiplex PCR, TCRB sequences were amplified from cDNA into 87-bp fragments spanning the CDR3 region. The amplicons were sequenced using the Illumina HiSeq platform. For the original study's pipeline: PCR bias was corrected computationally using synthetic template baselines, and reads within Hamming distance 2 were collapsed, with unmergeable singletons discarded. By aligning reads against IMGT, V, D and J genes, CDR3 length, and insertions or deletions at six rearrangement sites were assigned. Within each subset, clonotype counts were normalized to sorted cell number, and only after that were true diversity and Gini coefficients computed with the tcR R package. Repertoire sharing was quantified using the overlap coefficient calculated on TCRB nucleotide sequences. Not all clones reach the TCRdb copy of this immuneACCESS table, which keeps in-frame sequences only. Checked studies attribute under half of the gap to unresolved V genes and leave the rest unexplained. V, J and clone size derive from that table, while D and trimming were established from the DNA sequence. Here the sample has fewer than 350,000 clones; about 8% occur a single time. The biggest ten clones account for 1% of the sample.

The receptor was derived from a young woman in good health. This chain joins TRBV7-2 to TRBJ1-4, with a weak D call of TRBD1 (5 bases match). Sequenced material: central memory CD4+ T cells from blood. The CDR3 reads as follows: CASSLFGHRTNEKLFF. The nucleotide sequence reads TGTGCCAGCAGCTTATTCGGACATAGGACTAATGAAAAACTGTTTTTT.